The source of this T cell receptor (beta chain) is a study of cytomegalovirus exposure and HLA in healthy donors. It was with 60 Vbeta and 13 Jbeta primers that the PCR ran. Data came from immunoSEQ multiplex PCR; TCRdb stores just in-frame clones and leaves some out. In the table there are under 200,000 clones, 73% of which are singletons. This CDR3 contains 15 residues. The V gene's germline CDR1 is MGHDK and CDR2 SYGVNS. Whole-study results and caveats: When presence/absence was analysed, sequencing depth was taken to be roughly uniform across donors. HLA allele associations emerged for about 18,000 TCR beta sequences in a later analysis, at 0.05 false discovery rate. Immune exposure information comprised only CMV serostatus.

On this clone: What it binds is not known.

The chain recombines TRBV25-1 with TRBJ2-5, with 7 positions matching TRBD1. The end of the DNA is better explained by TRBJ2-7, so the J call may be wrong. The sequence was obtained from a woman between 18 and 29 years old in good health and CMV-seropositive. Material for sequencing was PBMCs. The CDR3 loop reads CASSDFRDSSYEQYF. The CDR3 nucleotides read TGTGCCAGCAGTGATTTCCGGGACAGCTCCTACGAGCAGTACTTC.